This T cell receptor (beta chain) was identified during a study of OX40 agonist ivuxolimab in advanced cancers. Study-wide background: The treatment was a fully human IgG2 OX40 agonist, ivuxolimab. General study results and limits: The CD4+ and CD8+ T cells in the blood had expanded clonally by week 6 at 0.1 to 3.0 mg/kg.

Measured with immunoSEQ multiplex PCR; TCRdb has only the in-frame clones, and not every one. The table lists fewer than 50,000 clones, 80% to 90% of them singletons, with approximately 2.4% in the top ten. CDR1 is SGHNT, CDR2 YENEEA, per germline. This CDR3 has 15 amino acids. Trimming cost V 5 bases and J 4 bases; bases outside gene matches: 6. Note on this clone: Its antigen is not known.

This TCR was sampled from an adult with an advanced solid tumor such as melanoma, head and neck, liver or kidney cancer. The sample here was CD4+ or CD8+ T cells sorted from blood, taken in a trial of the OX40 agonist ivuxolimab. This chain connects TRBV11-3 to TRBJ2-2, with TRBD2 identical over 8 bases. CDR3 loop: CASSLSGRSTGELFF. The CDR3 region has the DNA TGTGCCAGCAGCCTCAGCGGGAGAAGCACCGGGGAGCTGTTTTTT.